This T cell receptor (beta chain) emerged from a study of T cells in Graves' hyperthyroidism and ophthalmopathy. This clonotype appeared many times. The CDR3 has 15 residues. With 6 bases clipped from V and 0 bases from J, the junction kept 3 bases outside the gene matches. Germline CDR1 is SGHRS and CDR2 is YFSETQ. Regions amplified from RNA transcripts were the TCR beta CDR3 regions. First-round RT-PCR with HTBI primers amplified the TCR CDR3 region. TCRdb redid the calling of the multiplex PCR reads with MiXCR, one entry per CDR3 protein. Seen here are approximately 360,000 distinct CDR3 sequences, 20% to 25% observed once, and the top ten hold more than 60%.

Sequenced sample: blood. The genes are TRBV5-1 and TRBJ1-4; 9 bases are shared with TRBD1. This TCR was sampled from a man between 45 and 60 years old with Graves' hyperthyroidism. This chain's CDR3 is CASMGQGSTNEKLFF. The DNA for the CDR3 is TGCGCCAGCATGGGACAGGGATCAACTAATGAAAAACTGTTTTTT.